This T cell receptor (beta chain) emerged from a study of shared clonotypes between healthy human individuals. The assay was immunoSEQ multiplex PCR, and TCRdb's table has in-frame clones only and misses some. The repertoire holds around 2.5 million clones, with 93% as singletons. From germline, CDR1 is LGHNA and CDR2 YNFKEQ. The J segment lost 4 bases and the V segment lost 0 bases, leaving 6 bases of the junction unmatched. The length of the CDR3 is 16 residues. J is TRBJ2-1 and V is TRBV4-2; TRBD1 matches at 7 bases. What was sequenced was naive CD4+ T cells from PBMCs. Noted subset: CD45RA+ positively selected. This receptor was identified in a young man in good health. Some clones in this sample may be carry-over from other donors' samples. The CDR3 region is CASSQDAGTEYNEQFF. Written as DNA, the CDR3 is TGTGCCAGCAGCCAAGATGCTGGGACAGAATACAATGAGCAGTTCTTC.